The 26 T cell receptor beta chains below all came from one sample that was sequenced in a study of blood T cells in healthy people across ages. A second PCR, run for roughly 7 to 12 cycles, used a sample-barcoded 5' primer plus a J-beta primer mix. One entry per CDR3 protein, called by TCRdb with MiXCR from the 5' RACE reads. Altogether 1.5 million to 2 million distinct CDR3 sequences are present, roughly 28% being singletons, with the ten largest covering more than 6%. Material for sequencing was blood. These receptors originate from a woman in her 30s in good health.

Concerning this clonotype: One base away lies a much larger clone, so this may be a sequencing read error. This chain joins TRBV7-9 and TRBJ2-7, with D perhaps TRBD1 (6 bases). The CDR3 has 16 amino acids. CDR1 is SEHNR, CDR2 FQNEAQ, per germline (reference sequence). V was trimmed by 8 bases and J by 1 base, leaving 21 bases between them. The CDR3 spells CASGSGTNSESYEQYF. For the CDR3, the DNA is TGTGCCAGCGGCTCAGGGACAAACTCCGAGTCCTACGAGCAGTACTTC. Complete variable domain (other parts from reference TRBV7-9 and TRBJ2-7): DTGVSQNPRHKITKRGQNVTFRCDPISEHNRLYWYRQTLGQGPEFLTYFQNEAQLEKSRLLSDRFSAERPKGSFSTLEIQRTEQGDSAMYLCASGSGTNSESYEQYFGPGTRLTVT.

This rearrangement joins TRBV18 to TRBJ2-4, with D uncertain. CDR3 size: 17 residues. V lost 3 bases and J lost 0, with 15 bases in between. Germline lookup yields CDR1 KGHSH and CDR2 LQKENI. DNA for the CDR3: TGTGCCAGCTCACCGGGTGAATTGGATGGAGCCAAAAACATTCAGTACTTC. This gives the protein CASSPGELDGAKNIQYF.

This chain joins TRBV5-1 and TRBJ1-2; 9 bases are shared with TRBD1. Germline values: CDR1 SGHRS, CDR2 YFSETQ. This CDR3 spans 15 amino acids. J gave up 8 bases and V 0 bases, and 8 bases lay outside the gene matches. CDR3 in DNA: TGCGCCAGCAGCTTGGAGGCACAGGGGGCGGGCGGCTACACCTTC. Its translation is CASSLEAQGAGGYTF.

The J gene is TRBJ2-4, the V gene TRBV12-3 or TRBV12-4; 7 bases agree with TRBD1. The end of the DNA is better explained by TRBJ2-5, so the J call may be wrong. The CDR3 is 15 amino acids. The CDR3 loop reads CASSSKGAPQETQYF. The CDR3 DNA is TGTGCCAGCAGTTCGAAGGGGGCCCCACAAGAGACCCAGTACTTC.

V and J are TRBV9 and TRBJ2-5, with D possibly TRBD1 on 5 matching bases. Trimming stripped 0 bases from V and 2 bases from J, with 8 bases between. The CDR3 has 14 residues. Germline CDR1 and CDR2: SGDLS and YYNGEE. The CDR3, as DNA: TGTGCCAGCAGCGTAGACACAGGTCAAGAGACCCAGTACTTC. It is translated as CASSVDTGQETQYF.

About this clonotype: With a much larger clone just one base away, this may be a read error. V and J are TRBV7-6 and TRBJ2-5, with D possibly matching TRBD2 (5 bases). The CDR3 is made up of 12 amino acids. The V gene's germline CDR1 is SGHVS and CDR2 FNYEAQ. The V end lost 7 bases, the J end lost 4 bases, and 10 bases lay between the germline ends. The CDR3: CASTRAGETQYF. The CDR3 nucleotides read TGTGCCAGCACCCGGGCGGGAGAGACCCAGTACTTC. Looking up the rest from reference TRBV7-6 and TRBJ2-5 gives the full variable domain: GAGVSQSPRYKVTKRGQDVALRCDPISGHVSLYWYRQALGQGPEFLTYFNYEAQQDKSGLPNDRFSAERPEGSISTLTIQRTEQRDSAMYRCASTRAGETQYFGPGTRLLVL.

This sequence joins TRBV9 and TRBJ2-7; possible D gene TRBD2, 5 bases. The length of the CDR3 is 15 residues. The germline V gene encodes CDR1 SGDLS and CDR2 YYNGEE. V shed 0 bases and J shed 4 bases, with 14 bases lying between them. As DNA, the CDR3 is TGTGCCAGCAGCGTAGGGGTGGGAGTACCATACGAGCAGTACTTC. As protein: CASSVGVGVPYEQYF.

This sequence joins TRBV21-1 and TRBJ1-2; the table's TRBD1 call for D was not verified on the DNA. TRBV21-1 is termed a pseudogene. The CDR3 runs 14 residues. DNA of the CDR3: TGTGCCAGCAGCTCACAAGGGGGCAGGGATGGCTACACCTTC. Its protein product is CASSSQGGRDGYTF.

As concerns this clonotype: This may arise from a read error, as a much more abundant clone is one base away. The chain recombines TRBV7-9 with TRBJ2-1; 9 bases agree with TRBD1. The last part of the DNA fits TRBJ2-7 better; the J call may be wrong. The CDR3 runs to 16 residues. CDR1 and CDR2 (germline): SEHNR, FQNEAQ (reference sequence). CDR3 sequence (DNA): TGTGTCAGCAGCCTGACGGACAGGGGAGTGCGGTACGAGCAGTACTTC. The encoded protein is CVSSLTDRGVRYEQYF.

The chain recombines TRBV7-9 with TRBJ1-4; maybe TRBD1 (6 bases). The V end was cut by 2 bases, the J end by 7 bases, with 14 bases between. CDR3 length equals 15 residues. Germline-derived CDR1 and CDR2 are SEHNR and FQNEAQ (reference sequence). The chain's CDR3 is CASSLRRGGGEKLFF. DNA for the CDR3: TGTGCCAGCAGCTTACGACGGGGGGGCGGTGAAAAACTGTTTTTT.

V usage is TRBV7-2 and J usage is TRBJ2-7; 9 bases are a match to TRBD2. Germline-derived CDR1 and CDR2 are SGHTA and FQGNSA. This CDR3 spans 14 amino acids. The V segment lost 5 bases and the J segment 3 bases; nucleotides outside the gene matches: 5. The CDR3, as DNA: TGTGCCAGCAGCGCCCGCGGGGGGGACTACGAGCAGTACTTC. Translated: CASSARGGDYEQYF.

This clonotype was picked up many times. The chain is built from TRBV3-1 and TRBJ2-5; 11 bases align to TRBD1. The CDR3 consists of 16 residues. Per the germline V gene, CDR1 is LGHDT and CDR2 is YNNKEL (reference sequence). The ends lost 0 bases at V and 5 bases at J; junction bases unmatched: 5. The CDR3 bases are TGTGCCAGCAGCCAAGAGGGACAGGGGGGGTTTGAGACCCAGTACTTC. Translating gives CASSQEGQGGFETQYF.

A few counts support this clonotype. This rearrangement joins TRBV12-3 or TRBV12-4 to TRBJ2-7; a possible D gene is TRBD2 (6 bases). The ends were cut back, 5 bases at V and 0 bases at J, with 20 bases in the middle. This CDR3 comprises 17 residues. The CDR3 protein is CASSHGTQGRASYEQYF. The CDR3 coding sequence is TGTGCCAGCAGTCATGGGACTCAGGGCAGGGCCTCCTACGAGCAGTACTTC.

This clonotype was seen a handful of times. V and J are TRBV20-1 and TRBJ1-4; 9 nucleotides line up with TRBD1. Germline V gene lookup returns CDR1 DFQATT and CDR2 SNEGSKA (reference sequence). CDR3 length: 16 amino acids. V shed 2 bases, J shed 8 bases, and the junction held 12 bases outside the gene matches. The CDR3 bases are TGCAGTGCTAGAAACGACCCAGACAGGGGGAGGGAAAAACTGTTTTTT. Its translation: CSARNDPDRGREKLFF.

This clonotype was recorded at least ten times. Mismatch with germline at one junction end may stem from a read error. The rearrangement uses TRBV27 and TRBJ2-3; D unclear. In germline, CDR1 is MNHEY, CDR2 SMNVEV (reference sequence). This CDR3 region has 11 residues. This CDR3 is CASSWRDTQYF. CDR3 nucleotides: TGCGCCAGCAGCTGGAGAGATACGCAGTATTTT.

Note on this clonotype: One base away lies a much larger clone, so this may be a sequencing read error. The gene calls are TRBV12-5 and TRBJ2-5; perhaps TRBD2 as D (5 bases). Germline V gene lookup returns CDR1 LGHNT and CDR2 FRNRAP. This CDR3 contains 11 residues. CDR3 amino acids: CTSGLGETQYF. For the CDR3, the DNA is TGTACTAGTGGTTTGGGGGAGACCCAGTACTTC.

In this sample, this clonotype turned up a few times. This chain uses TRBV7-2 with TRBJ2-1; D gene unclear. Germline CDR1 is SGHTA and CDR2 is FQGNSA. This CDR3 has 14 amino acids. Trimming shortened V by 3 bases and J by 6 bases, and 12 bases separated the two germline ends. CDR3 amino acids: CASSLDLSGNEQFF. The CDR3 DNA follows: TGTGCCAGCAGCTTGGACCTAAGTGGCAATGAGCAGTTCTTC.

V usage is TRBV20-1 and J usage is TRBJ2-5; no clear D gene. Trimming shortened V by 0 bases and J by 11 bases, and 16 bases separated the two germline ends. Germline CDR1 and CDR2: DFQATT and SNEGSKA (reference sequence). The CDR3 is 13 amino acids. CDR3 sequence reads: CSARDKAYHEQYF. In DNA form, the CDR3 reads TGCAGTGCTAGAGATAAGGCATATCATGAGCAGTACTTC.

V gene TRBV3-1 combines with J gene TRBJ1-5; 8 bases line up with TRBD1. This CDR3 comprises 15 residues. Trimming cost V 0 bases and J 7 bases; bases outside gene matches: 5. Germline loops: CDR1 LGHDT, CDR2 YNNKEL (reference sequence). The CDR3 loop reads CASSQDGQGRQPQHF. DNA for the CDR3: TGTGCCAGCAGCCAAGATGGACAGGGACGCCAGCCCCAGCATTTT.

This chain connects TRBV29-1 to TRBJ2-3, with 12 bases that match TRBD2. Germline trimming cut 4 bases from V and 10 bases from J; bases unmatched to any gene: 12. The germline V gene encodes CDR1 SQVTM and CDR2 ANQGSEA. The CDR3 length is 15 residues. CDR3: CSVARLAGGPDAQYF. The CDR3 nucleotides read TGCAGCGTTGCTCGCCTAGCGGGGGGGCCCGATGCGCAGTATTTT.

This clonotype appeared many times. The chain uses TRBV7-9 and TRBJ1-4; a weak D match, TRBD1 (6 bases). Germline V gives CDR1 SEHNR, CDR2 FQNEAQ (reference sequence). V lost 0 bases and J lost 10, with 15 bases in between. The CDR3 totals 15 residues. The DNA of the CDR3 is TGTGCCAGCAGCTTAGCGTCAGGGGACCCGGGAAAACTGTTTTTT. Amino acid sequence: CASSLASGDPGKLFF.

About this clonotype: One base away lies a much larger clone, so this may be a sequencing read error. The chain joins TRBV29-1 to TRBJ1-5; possibly TRBD1 for D (6 bases). Germline CDR1 SQVTM, CDR2 ANQGSEA. This CDR3 contains 13 residues. V was trimmed by 0 bases and J by 4 bases, leaving 7 bases between them. DNA of the CDR3: TGCAGCGTTGAAGACGGACAGAATCAGCCCCAGCATTTT. Its protein is CSVEDGQNQPQHF.

The V gene is TRBV9, the J gene TRBJ1-5; a weak D match, TRBD1 (5 bases). CDR3 length equals 14 residues. Trimming removed 4 bases at V and 5 bases at J, with 13 bases between. Germline CDR1 and CDR2: SGDLS and YYNGEE. CDR3 sequence (DNA): TGTGCCAGCAGCCCTTCGGGGGGTTATCAGCCCCAGCATTTT. This sequence encodes CASSPSGGYQPQHF.

The V and J genes are TRBV9 and TRBJ2-7, with 11 bases lining up with TRBD2. The J call is doubtful: the DNA matches TRBJ2-5 better. This CDR3 contains 15 residues. In germline, CDR1 is SGDLS, CDR2 YYNGEE. The CDR3 region is CASSVEPSGGETQYF. Here the CDR3 DNA reads TGTGCCAGCAGCGTAGAGCCTAGCGGGGGGGAGACCCAGTACTTC.

This clonotype was detected many times. The chain uses TRBV29-1 and TRBJ2-3; D gene uncertain. The V and J ends lost 5 bases and 3 bases respectively, with 6 bases between them. The germline V gene encodes CDR1 SQVTM and CDR2 ANQGSEA. The CDR3 runs to 11 residues. CDR3 sequence (DNA): TGCAGCGTTCCGACGACAGATACGCAGTATTTT. Translation gives CSVPTTDTQYF.

This chain uses TRBV4-3 with TRBJ2-2, with D uncertain. From germline, CDR1 is LGHNA and CDR2 YSLEER. V dropped 1 base and J dropped 6 bases, with 9 bases sitting between them. This CDR3 has 14 amino acids. The DNA of the CDR3 is TGCGCCAGCAGCCAAGTCGTGGAAGCCGGGGAGCTGTTTTTT. Protein product: CASSQVVEAGELFF.